This T cell receptor (beta chain) was sequenced in a study of shared clonotypes between healthy human individuals (dated by TCRdb to about 2020). Some background on the complete study: The cohort included three men and two women between 18 and 49 years of age. Between about 0.8 and 9 billion PBMCs per donor were obtained by leukapheresis. To estimate repertoire size and how much clonotypes are shared between individuals, the study performed deep sequencing of blood TCR repertoires from roughly five healthy adults. Libraries were prepared and TCR repertoires were sequenced by different laboratories using diverse techniques, in order to increase sequencing depth and limit assay-specific biases.

In the case of this clone: The antigen it recognizes is unknown. Base qualities are not at hand, and no much larger clone is one base apart.

The donors were healthy, HIV-negative adults who had no recently reported acute infections or vaccinations. Every donor was a Caucasian adult residing in Nashville, Tennessee, USA. For unsorted samples, tens of millions of PBMCs were counted, and genomic DNA was extracted using the QIAamp DNA Blood Mini kit. After blood collection by leukapheresis, PBMCs were isolated using Ficoll-Histopaque density gradient centrifugation and then cryopreserved in the vapor phase of liquid nitrogen. The germline V gene specifies SGHRS as CDR1 and YFSETQ as CDR2. Germline trimming amounts to 4 bases on V and 4 bases on J, with 6 as the count of junction bases outside the gene matches. The CDR3, from cysteine to phenylalanine, totals 15 residues. Only the CDR3 portion is preserved as DNA: 45 bases, with reading frame beginning at the first base. Overall study outcomes, separate from this receptor: Because the study included only a small number of donors, the genetic and exposure-history diversity represented was limited. Based on pairwise subsampling, the degree of clonotype sharing among donors was expected to be affected by sequencing depth. Sampling was limited to blood, and TCR repertoires in tissue likely differ from TCR repertoires in blood.

Using the deep immunoSEQ assay, multiplex PCR amplified TCR CDR3 regions from genomic DNA. Genomic DNA extracted from each cell subset was distributed evenly over all wells of several immunoSEQ 96-well plates, and each plate served as one replicate. For unsorted PBMC, around 0.3 ug genomic DNA, equal to approximately 30,000 T cell genomes, was loaded into each replicate PCR. Ten immunoSEQ deep assay plates were used to sequence unsorted PBMC genomic DNA. The purified libraries were quantified using a Qubit 3.0 fluorometer, sized with a Bioanalyzer 2100, and then quantified again using the KAPA Library Quantification kit. Every immunoSEQ 96-well plate was sequenced on a dedicated single-read 150-cycle Illumina NextSeq 550 flow cell. In the original analysis: Because the immunoSEQ output held only junctional sequences and lacked quality scores, the filtering could not match the filtering applied to full-length reads. To assign V/J genes and CDR3, sequences were annotated against IMGT germline references using PyIR, a Python wrapper for IgBLAST v1.9. Reads were removed for weak V/J assignments (E-value above 1e-6), missing CDR3, stop codons, out-of-frame junctions, or ambiguous translated residues. A V3J clonotype was defined by an identical inferred V gene, J gene, and CDR3 amino acid sequence. Percentage overlap between repertoires was calculated by dividing the number of shared unique clonotypes by the size of the smaller repertoire. Repertoire richness was assessed with RTK rarefaction, the Chao1 estimator, and Recon v2.1 estimates of unobserved clonotypes. As stored in TCRdb, this immuneACCESS dataset retains in-frame rearrangements with V and J assigned. A fraction of the clones does not appear; measured against another copy, unresolved V genes explain less than half of the discrepancy, and the remainder lacks a known reason. The V and J calls and clone size are taken from that table; D and trimming were inferred from the DNA. Recorded for this sample are 500,000 to 650,000 clones; roughly 79% of them occurred a single time. Of the sample, more than 10% falls within the top ten clones.

This TCR came from a woman in her 40s in good health. Some clones in this sample may be carry-over from other donors' samples. The sample consisted of PBMCs. The sequence joins TRBV5-1 to TRBJ2-7; 12 central bases correspond to TRBD2. The CDR3 region: CASSPTSGRSYEQYF. The sequence in DNA is TGCGCCAGCAGCCCCACTAGCGGGAGGTCGTACGAGCAGTACTTC.